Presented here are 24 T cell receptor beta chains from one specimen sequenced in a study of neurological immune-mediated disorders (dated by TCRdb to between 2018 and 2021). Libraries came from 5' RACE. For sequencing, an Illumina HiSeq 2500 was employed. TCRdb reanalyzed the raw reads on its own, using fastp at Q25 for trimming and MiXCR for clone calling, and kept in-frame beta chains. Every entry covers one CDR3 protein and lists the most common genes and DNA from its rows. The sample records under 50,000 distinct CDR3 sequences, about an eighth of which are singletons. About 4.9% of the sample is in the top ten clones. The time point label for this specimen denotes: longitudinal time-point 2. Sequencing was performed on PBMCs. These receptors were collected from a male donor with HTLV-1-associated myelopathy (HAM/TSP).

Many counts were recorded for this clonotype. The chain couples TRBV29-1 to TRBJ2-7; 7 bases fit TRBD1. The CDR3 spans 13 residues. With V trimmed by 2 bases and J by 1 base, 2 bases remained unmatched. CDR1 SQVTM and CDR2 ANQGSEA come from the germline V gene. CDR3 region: CSVEQGQSYEQYF. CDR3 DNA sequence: TGCAGCGTTGAACAGGGACAGTCCTACGAGCAGTACTTC.

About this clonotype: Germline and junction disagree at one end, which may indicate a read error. The CDR3 loop is CTSKRGEGNQPQLF. CDR3 nucleotide sequence: TGTACCAGCAAACGGGGAGAAGGCAATCAGCCCCAGCTTTTT. The chain carries TRBV2 and TRBJ1-5; unclear D gene. CDR1 and CDR2 (germline): SNHLY, FYNNEI. The CDR3 runs to 14 residues. The full variable domain, with the rest looked up from reference TRBV2 and TRBJ1-5, is EPEVTQTPSHQVTQMGQEVILRCVPISNHLYFYWYRQILGQKVEFLVSFYNNEISEKSEIFDDQFSVERPDGSNFTLKIRSTKLEDSAMYFCTSKRGEGNQPQLFGDGTRLSIL.

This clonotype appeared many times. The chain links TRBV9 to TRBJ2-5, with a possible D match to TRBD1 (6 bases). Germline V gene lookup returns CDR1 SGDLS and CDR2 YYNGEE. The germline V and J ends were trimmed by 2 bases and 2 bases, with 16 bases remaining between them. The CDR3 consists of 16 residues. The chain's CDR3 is CASSVGTGSGQETQYF. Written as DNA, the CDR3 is TGTGCCAGCAGCGTTGGCACAGGGAGTGGACAAGAGACCCAGTACTTC.

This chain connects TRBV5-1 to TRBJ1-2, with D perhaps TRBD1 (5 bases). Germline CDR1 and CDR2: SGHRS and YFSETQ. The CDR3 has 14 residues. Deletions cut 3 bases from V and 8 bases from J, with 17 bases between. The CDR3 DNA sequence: TGCGCCAGCAGCTCTGGGACCCCGGAGGGCGGCTACACCTTC. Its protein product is CASSSGTPEGGYTF. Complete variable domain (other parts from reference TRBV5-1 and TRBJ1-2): KAGVTQTPRYLIKTRGQQVTLSCSPISGHRSVSWYQQTPGQGLQFLFEYFSETQRNKGNFPGRFSGRQFSNSRSEMNVSTLELGDSALYLCASSSGTPEGGYTFGSGTRLTVV.

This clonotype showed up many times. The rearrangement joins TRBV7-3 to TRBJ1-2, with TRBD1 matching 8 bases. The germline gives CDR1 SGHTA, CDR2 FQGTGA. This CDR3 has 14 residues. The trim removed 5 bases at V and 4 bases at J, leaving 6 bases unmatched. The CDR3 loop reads CASSLTGDSYGYTF. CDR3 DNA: TGTGCCAGCAGCCTGACAGGGGATAGCTATGGCTACACCTTC.

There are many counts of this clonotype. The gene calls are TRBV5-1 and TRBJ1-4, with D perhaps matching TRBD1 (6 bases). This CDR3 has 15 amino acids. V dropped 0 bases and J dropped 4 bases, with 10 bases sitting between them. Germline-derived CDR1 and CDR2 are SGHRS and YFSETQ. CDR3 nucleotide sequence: TGCGCCAGCAGCTTGGGGACAGTCAATAATGAAAAACTGTTTTTT. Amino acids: CASSLGTVNNEKLFF.

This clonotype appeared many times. CDR3 region: CASSPEGQGSTAFF. The CDR3 nucleotides read TGTGCCAGCTCACCAGAGGGACAGGGAAGTACAGCTTTCTTT. This rearrangement joins TRBV18 to TRBJ1-1; 9 nucleotides line up with TRBD1. CDR1 KGHSH and CDR2 LQKENI come from the germline V gene. V lost 2 bases to trimming and J lost 10 bases; unmatched junction nucleotides: 8. This CDR3 comprises 14 residues.

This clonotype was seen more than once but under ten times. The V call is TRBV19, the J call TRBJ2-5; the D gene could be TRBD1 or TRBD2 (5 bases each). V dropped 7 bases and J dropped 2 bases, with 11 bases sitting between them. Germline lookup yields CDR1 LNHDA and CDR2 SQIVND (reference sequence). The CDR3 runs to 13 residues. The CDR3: CASTGAAQETQYF. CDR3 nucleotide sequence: TGTGCCAGTACCGGGGCGGCACAAGAGACCCAGTACTTC.

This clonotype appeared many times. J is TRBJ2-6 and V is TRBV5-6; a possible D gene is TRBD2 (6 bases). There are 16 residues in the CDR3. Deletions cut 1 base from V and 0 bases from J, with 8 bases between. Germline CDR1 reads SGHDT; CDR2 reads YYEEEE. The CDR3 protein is CASSLLGGSGANVLTF. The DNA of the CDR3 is TGTGCCAGCAGCTTGTTGGGGGGCTCTGGGGCCAACGTCCTGACTTTC.

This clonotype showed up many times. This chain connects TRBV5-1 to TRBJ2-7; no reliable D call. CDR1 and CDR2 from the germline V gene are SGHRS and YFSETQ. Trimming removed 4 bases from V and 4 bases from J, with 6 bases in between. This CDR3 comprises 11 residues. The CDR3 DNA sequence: TGCGCCAGCAGCGTGGAATACGAGCAGTACTTC. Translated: CASSVEYEQYF.

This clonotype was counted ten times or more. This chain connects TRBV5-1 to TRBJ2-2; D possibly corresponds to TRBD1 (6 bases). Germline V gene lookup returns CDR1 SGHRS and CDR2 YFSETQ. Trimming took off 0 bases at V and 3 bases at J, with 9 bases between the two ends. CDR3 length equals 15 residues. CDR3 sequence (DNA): TGCGCCAGCAGCTTGGGACAGGCAGACACCGGGGAGCTGTTTTTT. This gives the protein CASSLGQADTGELFF.

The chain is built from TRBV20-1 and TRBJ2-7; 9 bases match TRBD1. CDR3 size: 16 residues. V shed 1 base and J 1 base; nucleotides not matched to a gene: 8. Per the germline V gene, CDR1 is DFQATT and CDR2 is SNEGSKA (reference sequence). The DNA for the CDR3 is TGCAGTGCTAGAGGCCACCGACAGGGGGAATCCTACGAGCAGTACTTC. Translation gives CSARGHRQGESYEQYF.

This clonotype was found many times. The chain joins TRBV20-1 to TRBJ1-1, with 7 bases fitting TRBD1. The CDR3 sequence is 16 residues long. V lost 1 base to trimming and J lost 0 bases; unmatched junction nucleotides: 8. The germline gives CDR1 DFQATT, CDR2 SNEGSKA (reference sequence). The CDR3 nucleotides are TGCAGTGCTAGAGCGAGAACAGGGGCCGTGAACACTGAAGCTTTCTTT. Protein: CSARARTGAVNTEAFF.

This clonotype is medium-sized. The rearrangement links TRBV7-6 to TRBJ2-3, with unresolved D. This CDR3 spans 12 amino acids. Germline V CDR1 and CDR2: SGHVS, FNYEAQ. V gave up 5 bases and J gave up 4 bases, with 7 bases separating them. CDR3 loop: CASSPGPDTQYF. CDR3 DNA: TGTGCCAGCAGCCCAGGTCCAGATACGCAGTATTTT.

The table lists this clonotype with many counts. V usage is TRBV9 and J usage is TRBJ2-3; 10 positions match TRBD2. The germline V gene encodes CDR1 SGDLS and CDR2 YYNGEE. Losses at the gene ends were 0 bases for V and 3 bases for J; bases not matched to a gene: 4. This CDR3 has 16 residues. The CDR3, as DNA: TGTGCCAGCAGCGTAGAAGCGGGGGGGCTAACAGATACGCAGTATTTT. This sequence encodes CASSVEAGGLTDTQYF.

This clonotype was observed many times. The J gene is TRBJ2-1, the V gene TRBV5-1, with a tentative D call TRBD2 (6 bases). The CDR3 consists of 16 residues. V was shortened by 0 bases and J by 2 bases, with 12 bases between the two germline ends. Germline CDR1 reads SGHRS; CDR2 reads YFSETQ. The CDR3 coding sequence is TGCGCCAGCAGCTTGGTTCCGGGGGTTGCCTACAATGAGCAGTTCTTC. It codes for CASSLVPGVAYNEQFF.

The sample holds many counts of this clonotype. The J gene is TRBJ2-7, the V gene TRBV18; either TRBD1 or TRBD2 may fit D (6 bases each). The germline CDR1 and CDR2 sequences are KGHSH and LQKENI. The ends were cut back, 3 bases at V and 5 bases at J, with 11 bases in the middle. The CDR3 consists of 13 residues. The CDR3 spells CASSPWGANEQYF. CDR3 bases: TGTGCCAGCTCACCTTGGGGGGCCAACGAGCAGTACTTC.

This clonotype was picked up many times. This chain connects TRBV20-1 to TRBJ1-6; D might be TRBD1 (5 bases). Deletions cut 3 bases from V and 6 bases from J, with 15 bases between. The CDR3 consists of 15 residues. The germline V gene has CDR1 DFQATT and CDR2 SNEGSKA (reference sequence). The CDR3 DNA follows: TGCAGTGCTAGTCGACACGGGGCGGCTAATTCACCCCTCCACTTT. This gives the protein CSASRHGAANSPLHF.

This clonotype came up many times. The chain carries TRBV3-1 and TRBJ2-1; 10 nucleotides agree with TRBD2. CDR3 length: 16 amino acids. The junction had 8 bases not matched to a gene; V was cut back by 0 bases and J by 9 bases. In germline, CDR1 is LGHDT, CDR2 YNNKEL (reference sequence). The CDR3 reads CASSQDEGTSVTEQFF. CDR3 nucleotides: TGTGCCAGCAGCCAAGATGAGGGGACTAGCGTTACTGAGCAGTTCTTC.

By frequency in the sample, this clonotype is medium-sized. The CDR3 DNA reads TGTGCCAGCAGTTCTCCGGGACAGCTAAGAGGCTACACCTTC. It yields the protein CASSSPGQLRGYTF. The chain is built from TRBV27 and TRBJ1-2; TRBD1 matches 7 bases. From germline, CDR1 is MNHEY and CDR2 SMNVEV (reference sequence). CDR3 size: 14 residues. V trimming: 4 bases; J trimming: 8 bases; junction bases outside the gene matches: 10.

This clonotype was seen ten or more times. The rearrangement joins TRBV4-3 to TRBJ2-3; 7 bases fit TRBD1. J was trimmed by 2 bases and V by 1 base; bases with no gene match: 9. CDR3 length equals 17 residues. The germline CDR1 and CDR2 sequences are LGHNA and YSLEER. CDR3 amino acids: CASSQGIQGTATDTQYF. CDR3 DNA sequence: TGCGCCAGCAGCCAAGGGATACAGGGGACCGCCACAGATACGCAGTATTTT.

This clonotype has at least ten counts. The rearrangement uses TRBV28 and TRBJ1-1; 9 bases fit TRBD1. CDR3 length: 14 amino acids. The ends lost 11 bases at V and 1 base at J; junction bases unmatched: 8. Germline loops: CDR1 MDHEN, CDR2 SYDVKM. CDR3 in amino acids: CAGRQGGRNTEAFF. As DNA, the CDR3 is TGTGCCGGAAGACAGGGGGGGAGGAACACTGAAGCTTTCTTT.

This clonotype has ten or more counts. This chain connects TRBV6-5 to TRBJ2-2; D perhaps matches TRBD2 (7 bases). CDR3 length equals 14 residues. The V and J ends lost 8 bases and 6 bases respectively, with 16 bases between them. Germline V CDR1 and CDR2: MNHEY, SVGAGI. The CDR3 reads CASGQGRGAGELFF. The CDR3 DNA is TGTGCCAGCGGCCAGGGGAGGGGGGCCGGGGAGCTGTTTTTT.

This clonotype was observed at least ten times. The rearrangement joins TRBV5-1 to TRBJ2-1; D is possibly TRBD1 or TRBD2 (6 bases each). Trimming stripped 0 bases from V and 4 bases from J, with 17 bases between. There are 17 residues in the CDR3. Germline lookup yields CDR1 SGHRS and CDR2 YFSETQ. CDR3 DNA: TGCGCCAGCAGCTTGGCCCGGGGGCTGCAACTTTACAATGAGCAGTTCTTC. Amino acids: CASSLARGLQLYNEQFF. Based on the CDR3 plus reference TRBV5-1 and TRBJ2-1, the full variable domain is KAGVTQTPRYLIKTRGQQVTLSCSPISGHRSVSWYQQTPGQGLQFLFEYFSETQRNKGNFPGRFSGRQFSNSRSEMNVSTLELGDSALYLCASSLARGLQLYNEQFFGPGTRLTVL.